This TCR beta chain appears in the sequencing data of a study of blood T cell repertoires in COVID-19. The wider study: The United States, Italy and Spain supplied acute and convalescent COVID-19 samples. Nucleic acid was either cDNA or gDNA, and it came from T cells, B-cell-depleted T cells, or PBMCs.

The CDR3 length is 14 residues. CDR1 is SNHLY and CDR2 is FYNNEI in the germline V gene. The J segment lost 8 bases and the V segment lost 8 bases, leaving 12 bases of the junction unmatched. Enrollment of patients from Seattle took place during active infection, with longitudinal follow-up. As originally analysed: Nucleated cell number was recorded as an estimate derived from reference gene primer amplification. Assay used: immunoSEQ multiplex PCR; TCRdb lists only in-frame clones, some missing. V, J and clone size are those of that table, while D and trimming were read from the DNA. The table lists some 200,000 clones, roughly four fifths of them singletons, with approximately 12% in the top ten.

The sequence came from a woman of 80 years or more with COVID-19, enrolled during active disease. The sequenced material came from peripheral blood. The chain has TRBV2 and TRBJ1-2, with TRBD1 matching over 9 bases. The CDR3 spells CASLSPGQGPGYTF. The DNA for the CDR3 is TGTGCCAGCCTCTCCCCGGGACAGGGTCCGGGCTACACCTTC.